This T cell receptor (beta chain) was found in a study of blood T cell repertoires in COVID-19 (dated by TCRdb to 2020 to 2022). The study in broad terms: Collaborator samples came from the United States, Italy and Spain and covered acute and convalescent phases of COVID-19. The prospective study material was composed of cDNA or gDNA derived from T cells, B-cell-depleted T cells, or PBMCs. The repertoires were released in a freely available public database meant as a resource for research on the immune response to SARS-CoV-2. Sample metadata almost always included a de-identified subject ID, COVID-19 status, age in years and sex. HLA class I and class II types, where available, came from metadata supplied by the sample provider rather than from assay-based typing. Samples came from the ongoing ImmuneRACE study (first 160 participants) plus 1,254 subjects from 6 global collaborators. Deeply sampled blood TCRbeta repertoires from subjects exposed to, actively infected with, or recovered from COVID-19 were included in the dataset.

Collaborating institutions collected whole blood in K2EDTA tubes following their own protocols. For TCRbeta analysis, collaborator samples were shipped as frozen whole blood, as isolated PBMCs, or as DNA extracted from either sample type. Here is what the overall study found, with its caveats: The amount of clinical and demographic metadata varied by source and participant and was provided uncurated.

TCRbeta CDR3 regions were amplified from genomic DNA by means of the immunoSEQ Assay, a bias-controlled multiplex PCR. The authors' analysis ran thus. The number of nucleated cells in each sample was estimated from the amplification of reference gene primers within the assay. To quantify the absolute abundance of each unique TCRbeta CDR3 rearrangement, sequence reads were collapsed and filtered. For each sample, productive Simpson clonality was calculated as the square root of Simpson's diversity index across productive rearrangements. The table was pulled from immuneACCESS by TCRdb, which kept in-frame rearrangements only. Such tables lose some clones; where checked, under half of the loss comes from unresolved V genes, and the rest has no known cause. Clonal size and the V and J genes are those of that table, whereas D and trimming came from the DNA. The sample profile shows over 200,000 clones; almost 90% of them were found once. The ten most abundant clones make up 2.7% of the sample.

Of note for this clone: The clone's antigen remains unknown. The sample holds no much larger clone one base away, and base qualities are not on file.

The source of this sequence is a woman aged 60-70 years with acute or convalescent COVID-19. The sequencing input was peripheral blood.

CDR3 reads: CAWTGTSSYNEQFF. The bases read TGTGCCTGGACCGGGACTTCCTCCTACAATGAGCAGTTCTTC. The sequence is built from TRBV30 and TRBJ2-1, with a weak D call of TRBD2 (6 bases match). V is cut by 4 bases and J by 0 bases, and the space between the germline ends is 10 bases. The germline V gene encodes CDR1 GTSNPN and CDR2 SVGIG (reference sequence). The CDR3 runs 14 residues from the cysteine to the phenylalanine. Solely the CDR3 DNA is kept, with 42 bases framed from the first base.